This TCR beta chain was found in a study of blood T cell repertoires in COVID-19. Germline CDR1 is LNHDA and CDR2 is SQIVND (reference sequence). Trimming at V came to 6 bases and at J to 4 bases, leaving 13 bases not matched to a gene. The CDR3 sequence is 17 residues long. Assay: immunoSEQ multiplex PCR; the TCRdb copy retains only in-frame clones and omits some. The table has approximately 280,000 clones, around 88% seen once; the top ten hold about 5.7%. The TCR sequence derives from a woman in her thirties or forties who had recovered from COVID-19. The sample consisted of PBMCs or T cells enriched from blood (not recorded which). This chain connects TRBV19 to TRBJ2-1; TRBD2 matches at 9 bases. The DNA for the CDR3 is TGTGCCAGTAGCTTATACATCGCGGGAGGGTCGTACAATGAGCAGTTCTTC. It encodes CASSLYIAGGSYNEQFF.